A selection of T cell receptor beta chains follows, all from one sample in a study of Ad26.COV2.S vaccination and SARS-CoV-2 variants. Generated by immunoSEQ multiplex PCR, the TCRdb table keeps only in-frame clones and is missing some. The repertoire holds some 340,000 clones, about 82% seen once, with approximately 2% in the top ten. The starting material was peripheral blood, obtained in a trial of Ad26.COV2.S vaccine versus placebo. The receptors derive from a person aged 18-60 years who received the Ad26.COV2.S COVID-19 vaccine or a placebo. Both conserved end residues are part of each CDR3. Clone size appears in some rows only: once, few, many, or a class for an expanded clone.

CDR3 length	clone size	V gene	J gene	CDR3 protein
12	NA	TRBV6-6	TRBJ2-7	CASSYVLYEQYF
13	NA	TRBV30	TRBJ1-1	CAYRTELNTEAFF
14	NA	TRBV6-2/TRBV6-3	TRBJ1-5	CASSYSGGNQPQHF
14	NA	TRBV5-1	TRBJ1-5	CASSTTGGNQPQHF
15	NA	TRBV9	TRBJ1-1	CASSALTGEGTEAFF
17	NA	TRBV11-2	TRBJ2-2	CASSQSLRAGGPGELFF
15	NA	TRBV19	TRBJ1-6	CASNIAIQKPGPLHF
13	NA	TRBV18	TRBJ1-2	CASSPGTEGGYTF
13	NA	TRBV11-3	TRBJ2-3	CASSRQGADTQYF
15	few	TRBV9	TRBJ1-3	CASSADTSSGNTIYF
17	NA	TRBV20-1	TRBJ2-3	CSASQGGGAGISDTQYF
13	NA	TRBV30	TRBJ1-1	CAWTTDTYTEAFF
19	NA	TRBV13	TRBJ1-6	CASSPPRGEQSSYNSPLHF
15	NA	TRBV12-5	TRBJ1-1	CASGPKGQGSLEAFF
14	NA	TRBV9	TRBJ2-5	CASSTTGAEETQYF
15	NA	TRBV19	TRBJ2-7	CASSTLAGSLYEQYF
15	NA	TRBV18	TRBJ2-3	CASSQSGVGTDTQYF
19	NA	TRBV7-2	TRBJ2-4	CASSLARLAGGRAKNIQYF
15	NA	TRBV18	TRBJ2-7	CASSTRQGKSYEQYF
14	NA	TRBV10-3	TRBJ2-2	CAISESTWTGELFF
16	NA	TRBV5-1	TRBJ2-1	CASSSTISGLYNEQFF
13	NA	TRBV12-3/TRBV12-4	TRBJ1-1	CASSIQGPPEAFF
13	NA	TRBV9	TRBJ2-3	CASSSVGGDTQYF
16	NA	TRBV5-4	TRBJ2-1	CASSSPGQGVLDEQFF
12	NA	TRBV12-5	TRBJ1-2	CASGKDREGYTF
16	NA	TRBV4-3	TRBJ2-5	CASSQAAAGGGETQYF
13	NA	TRBV2	TRBJ1-1	CASSVGVNTEAFF
18	NA	TRBV5-1	TRBJ1-5	CASSPFPGSGISNQPQHF
12	NA	TRBV27	TRBJ1-2	CASSYQGIGYTF
12	NA	TRBV7-3	TRBJ2-1	CASSLEGARKFF
14	few	TRBV11-3	TRBJ2-1	CASSFGLTYNEQFF
17	NA	TRBV3-1/TRBV3-2	TRBJ2-5	CASSQALAGGYQETQYF
14	NA	TRBV10-2	TRBJ2-7	CASTTQGGVYEQYF
12	NA	TRBV25-1	TRBJ2-7	CASSELPGQQYF
15	few	TRBV5-1	TRBJ2-2	CASSFLAGANGELFF